This paragraph covers one TCR beta chain sequence. Its antigen is undetermined. The study built unsorted libraries from 2 million PBMCs kept at -80 C. By 5'RACE with 10-nucleotide random UMIs, the cDNA was made. MiXCR, applied by TCRdb to the 5' RACE reads, yields one record per CDR3 protein. The data show about 59,000 distinct CDR3 sequences, roughly 13% seen once. These data originate in a study of neurological immune-mediated disorders. Study-wide points: HTLV-1-associated myelopathy ranked highest for TCR clonal expansion and multiple sclerosis lowest, beneath healthy controls.

The germline V and J ends were trimmed by 8 bases and 0 bases, with 5 bases remaining between them. The CDR3 has 12 amino acids. Sequenced: PBMCs. The J gene is TRBJ2-1, the V gene TRBV12-3 or TRBV12-4, with no clear D. This clonotype was obtained from a woman aged 60 to 75 with HTLV-1-associated myelopathy (HAM/TSP). CDR3 bases: TGTGCCAGCGGTGGCTCCTACAATGAGCAGTTCTTC. Protein sequence: CASGGSYNEQFF.